What follows is one T cell receptor (beta chain) and its context. Sequencing used immunoSEQ multiplex PCR; TCRdb keeps in-frame clones, though not all of them. The sample lists around 250,000 clones, less than 85% seen once, with over 4.5% in the top ten. This sample was included in a study of blood T cell repertoires in COVID-19. Overall study context: In each case, the material was cDNA or gDNA derived from T cells, B-cell-depleted T cells, or PBMCs.

The clonotype originates from a man in his sixties who had recovered from COVID-19. Input material: peripheral blood.

The CDR3 spells CASSPSGAGSNQPQHF. Written as DNA, the CDR3 is TGTGCCAGCAGTCCAAGCGGGGCTGGCAGCAATCAGCCCCAGCATTTT. The V and J genes are TRBV28 and TRBJ1-5; a weak D match, TRBD1 (5 bases). The CDR3 consists of 16 residues. CDR1 MDHEN and CDR2 SYDVKM come from the germline V gene. V was pared by 5 bases and J by 1 base, with 15 bases between.